A single sample gave rise to the 25 T cell receptor beta chains below, sequenced in a study of sequential checkpoint blockade in melanoma. The assay was immunoSEQ multiplex PCR, and TCRdb's table has in-frame clones only and misses some. The data contain approximately 8,400 clones, less than 70% of them singletons. The treatment here: randomized to nivolumab then ipilimumab (arm A) or the reverse (arm B). Material: CD8+ T cells sorted from blood (inferred from file names), obtained from a patient given nivolumab and ipilimumab in sequence. Source of these receptors: a human patient with melanoma. Some clones in this sample may be carry-over from other donors' samples.

This clone occurred a few times. This rearrangement joins TRBV15 to TRBJ1-6; D is undetermined. The CDR3 loop spans 14 amino acids. Germline V gene lookup returns CDR1 LNHNV and CDR2 YYDKDF (reference sequence). The V end was cut by 0 bases, the J end by 13 bases, with 13 bases between. The CDR3 region has the DNA TGTGCCACCAGCAGAGAAAGGGTCCGGGAGCCCCTCCACTTT. This encodes CATSRERVREPLHF.

The V and J genes are TRBV6-1 and TRBJ1-2; 7 bases align to TRBD1. The CDR3 sequence is 15 residues long. Germline assignment: CDR1 MNHNS and CDR2 SASEGT. V lost 6 bases, J lost 0 bases, and 7 bases stayed unmatched. The CDR3 DNA follows: TGTGCCAGCAGCAAAAGTGGGACAGCTAACTATGGCTACACCTTC. Translating it yields CASSKSGTANYGYTF.

This chain uses TRBV11-3 with TRBJ2-7, with D tentatively TRBD2 (5 bases). The CDR3 has 13 residues. V lost 3 bases, J lost 3 bases, and 9 bases lay in between. The germline CDR1 and CDR2 sequences are SGHNT and YENEEA. CDR3 sequence: CASSLRVSYEQYF. CDR3 sequence (DNA): TGTGCCAGCAGCTTGAGGGTAAGCTACGAGCAGTACTTC.

V is TRBV7-9 and J is TRBJ1-3, with D unclear. Between the trimmed V and J ends, which lost 3 bases and 4 bases, there was a span of 4 bases. This CDR3 has 12 residues. Germline V CDR1 and CDR2: SEHNR, FQNEAQ (reference sequence). CDR3 in DNA: TGTGCCAGCAGCTTCGGGGGAAACACCATATATTTT. This gives the protein CASSFGGNTIYF.

This clone has more than one count but fewer than ten. Here the CDR3 DNA reads TGTGCCAGCAGCCCACACAGGTACGAGCAGTACTTC. Encoded protein: CASSPHRYEQYF. V gene TRBV7-2 combines with J gene TRBJ2-7, with D possibly being TRBD1 (5 bases). Germline-derived CDR1 and CDR2 are SGHTA and FQGNSA. This CDR3 is 12 amino acids long. V shed 5 bases and J shed 4 bases, with 9 bases lying between them.

The chain is built from TRBV5-1 and TRBJ1-1; TRBD1 matches 7 bases. This CDR3 region has 17 residues. The trim removed 4 bases at V and 6 bases at J, leaving 18 bases unmatched. Germline CDR1 is SGHRS and CDR2 is YFSETQ. The CDR3 coding sequence is TGCGCCAGCAGCCCATTTGACAGGGTAACCCTCCCCGCTGAAGCTTTCTTT. Encoded protein: CASSPFDRVTLPAEAFF. Based on the CDR3 plus reference TRBV5-1 and TRBJ1-1, the full variable domain is KAGVTQTPRYLIKTRGQQVTLSCSPISGHRSVSWYQQTPGQGLQFLFEYFSETQRNKGNFPGRFSGRQFSNSRSEMNVSTLELGDSALYLCASSPFDRVTLPAEAFFGQGTRLTVV.

This clone occurred once. The chain links TRBV7-6 to TRBJ2-7, with D perhaps matching TRBD2 (6 bases). Germline V gene lookup returns CDR1 SGHVS and CDR2 FNYEAQ. The CDR3 length is 16 residues. V shed 1 base and J shed 4 bases, with 17 bases lying between them. Here the CDR3 DNA reads TGTGCCAGCAGCTTAGATATGCATCGGGGGTCGTACGAGCAGTACTTC. Translation gives CASSLDMHRGSYEQYF.

The chain couples TRBV6-5 to TRBJ1-3; 10 bases map to TRBD1. Losses at the gene ends were 6 bases for V and 3 bases for J; bases not matched to a gene: 5. Germline V gene data show CDR1 as MNHEY and CDR2 as SVGAGI. This CDR3 has 15 residues. The CDR3 nucleotides are TGTGCCAGCAGACTCGGACAGGGGGATGGAAACACCATATATTTT. It specifies CASRLGQGDGNTIYF.

The J gene is TRBJ2-5, the V gene TRBV7-3; 8 bases line up with TRBD2. Germline-derived CDR1 and CDR2 are SGHTA and FQGTGA. Trimming cost V 3 bases and J 4 bases; bases outside gene matches: 4. This CDR3 is built from 14 residues. In nucleotides, the CDR3 is TGTGCCAGCAGCTTGCGGGGGGCCAGAGAGACCCAGTACTTC. Translating gives CASSLRGARETQYF. Supplemented by reference TRBV7-3 and TRBJ2-5, the full variable domain reads GAGVSQTPSNKVTEKGKYVELRCDPISGHTALYWYRQSLGQGPEFLIYFQGTGAADDSGLPNDRFFAVRPEGSVSTLKIQRTERGDSAVYLCASSLRGARETQYFGPGTRLLVL.

The table lists this clone with a few counts. The chain couples TRBV5-6 to TRBJ1-2, with D possibly TRBD1 on 5 matching bases. The V gene lost 4 bases and the J gene lost 4 bases, with 11 bases spanning the gap. The CDR3 is 13 residues long. From germline, CDR1 is SGHDT and CDR2 YYEEEE. The CDR3 DNA follows: TGTGCCAGCAGCCCGACAGAGCTCTATGGCTACACCTTC. This gives the protein CASSPTELYGYTF.

V gene TRBV9 combines with J gene TRBJ2-7; 11 positions match TRBD1. CDR3 length equals 14 residues. The germline gives CDR1 SGDLS, CDR2 YYNGEE. V gave up 0 bases and J gave up 5 bases; unmatched junction bases: 1. CDR3 region: CASSVGDRGNEQYF. CDR3 nucleotides: TGTGCCAGCAGCGTAGGGGACAGGGGGAACGAGCAGTACTTC.

This chain uses TRBV7-6 with TRBJ2-5; TRBD2 matches at 9 bases. V trimming: 1 base; J trimming: 0 bases; junction bases outside the gene matches: 3. CDR1 SGHVS and CDR2 FNYEAQ come from the germline V gene. CDR3 length: 16 amino acids. The CDR3 region has the DNA TGTGCCAGCAGCTTAGAGCTAGCGGGGAACCAAGAGACCCAGTACTTC. As protein: CASSLELAGNQETQYF.

The CDR3 here is CASSWGEGTPRETYTF. CDR3 nucleotide sequence: TGTGCCAGCAGCTGGGGGGAGGGGACGCCAAGGGAAACGTACACCTTC. This chain joins TRBV5-4 and TRBJ1-2; TRBD1 is a possible D gene (5 bases). The germline gives CDR1 SGHNT, CDR2 YYREEE (reference sequence). Trimming shortened V by 3 bases and J by 11 bases, and 26 bases separated the two germline ends. CDR3 size: 16 residues.

The V gene is TRBV7-9, the J gene TRBJ1-5; tentative D call: TRBD1 (6 bases). The CDR3 extends over 15 amino acids. From germline, CDR1 is SEHNR and CDR2 FQNEAQ (reference sequence). Trimming left V 0 bases short and J 7 bases short, with 13 bases between. The CDR3: CASSLAGGPGQPQHF. In DNA form, the CDR3 reads TGTGCCAGCAGCTTAGCGGGGGGGCCGGGCCAGCCCCAGCATTTT.

The rearrangement uses TRBV4-1 and TRBJ2-7; 11 bases fit TRBD1. CDR3 length: 14 residues. V shed 6 bases, J shed 4 bases, and the junction held 5 bases outside the gene matches. The germline V gene has CDR1 MGHRA and CDR2 YSYEKL. CDR3 amino acids: CASSPGTGGYEQYF. The CDR3 DNA reads TGCGCCAGCAGTCCCGGGACAGGGGGGTACGAGCAGTACTTC.

The V and J genes are TRBV2 and TRBJ1-2, with TRBD1 matching over 8 bases. Unmatched junction bases numbered 8, after V lost 3 bases and J lost 8 bases. CDR3 length: 14 residues. In germline, CDR1 is SNHLY, CDR2 FYNNEI. The CDR3 loop reads CASSDARGLLGYTF. The CDR3 DNA reads as TGTGCCAGCAGTGATGCCAGGGGGCTACTAGGCTACACCTTC.

This clone was found once. This CDR3 is CATGDRGLLIGGYTF. DNA of the CDR3: TGTGCCACTGGGGACAGGGGGCTTTTAATCGGTGGCTACACCTTC. The rearrangement links TRBV2 to TRBJ1-2; 12 bases match TRBD1. Germline values: CDR1 SNHLY, CDR2 FYNNEI. V shed 10 bases and J 7 bases; nucleotides not matched to a gene: 13. This CDR3 has 15 residues. Drawing the rest from reference TRBV2 and TRBJ1-2, the complete variable domain is EPEVTQTPSHQVTQMGQEVILRCVPISNHLYFYWYRQILGQKVEFLVSFYNNEISEKSEIFDDQFSVERPDGSNFTLKIRSTKLEDSAMYFCATGDRGLLIGGYTFGSGTRLTVV.

This CDR3 is CASSVVETKNTEAFF. DNA of the CDR3: TGTGCCAGCAGCGTAGTAGAGACAAAGAACACTGAAGCTTTCTTT. J is TRBJ1-1 and V is TRBV9; D is ambiguous. The CDR3 loop spans 15 amino acids. Germline V gene lookup returns CDR1 SGDLS and CDR2 YYNGEE. V was cut by 0 bases and J by 1 base, with 10 bases left in between. Variable domain in full (rest from reference TRBV9 and TRBJ1-1): DSGVTQTPKHLITATGQRVTLRCSPRSGDLSVYWYQQSLDQGLQFLIQYYNGEERAKGNILERFSAQQFPDLHSELNLSSLELGDSALYFCASSVVETKNTEAFFGQGTRLTVV.

The chain couples TRBV27 to TRBJ2-1; the match to TRBD2 covers 12 bases. This CDR3 has 19 residues. The ends lost 5 bases at V and 3 bases at J; junction bases unmatched: 14. CDR1 is MNHEY and CDR2 is SMNVEV in the germline V gene (reference sequence). CDR3 residues: CASSPRVTASGGVYNEQFF. CDR3 bases: TGTGCCAGCAGTCCTAGAGTTACGGCTAGCGGGGGGGTCTACAATGAGCAGTTCTTC.

V gene TRBV27 combines with J gene TRBJ1-4, with D possibly being TRBD1 (6 bases). V gave up 4 bases and J gave up 0 bases, with 15 bases separating them. Looked up from germline, CDR1 is MNHEY and CDR2 is SMNVEV (reference sequence). This CDR3 has 17 amino acids. Here the CDR3 DNA reads TGTGCCAGCAGTTCCGGCGGGGGCCCCTCAACTAATGAAAAACTGTTTTTT. The encoded protein is CASSSGGGPSTNEKLFF.

The chain combines TRBV5-5 with TRBJ1-2; the D gene is possibly TRBD1 (6 bases). There are 17 residues in the CDR3. V lost 0 bases to trimming and J lost 0 bases, with 15 bases between them. Germline CDR1 reads SGHKS; CDR2 reads YYEKEE (reference sequence). The CDR3 loop is CASSLDGQRYTNYGYTF. The CDR3 nucleotides are TGTGCCAGCAGCTTGGATGGACAGCGATACACTAACTATGGCTACACCTTC.

The chain couples TRBV5-5 to TRBJ1-3; 7 bases are shared with TRBD1. Unmatched junction bases numbered 10, after V lost 4 bases and J lost 0 bases. Germline loops: CDR1 SGHKS, CDR2 YYEKEE (reference sequence). The CDR3 sequence is 17 residues long. CDR3 sequence: CASSPRDSEFSGNTIYF. The DNA of the CDR3 is TGTGCCAGCAGCCCCCGGGACAGCGAGTTCTCTGGAAACACCATATATTTT.

The chain joins TRBV9 to TRBJ2-7, with 8 bases aligning to TRBD2. From germline, CDR1 is SGDLS and CDR2 YYNGEE. This CDR3 has 14 residues. V trimming: 4 bases; J trimming: 5 bases; junction bases outside the gene matches: 8. DNA of the CDR3: TGTGCCAGCAGCAGCCGGGGGGGCTTGGACGAGCAGTACTTC. It yields the protein CASSSRGGLDEQYF.

This chain links TRBV27 with TRBJ2-7; 8 bases fit TRBD1. The V gene's germline CDR1 is MNHEY and CDR2 SMNVEV (reference sequence). J was trimmed by 3 bases and V by 4 bases; bases with no gene match: 14. This CDR3 comprises 17 residues. The CDR3 bases are TGTGCCAGCAGTTCACCGCCTCTCAAGACAGGGGACTACGAGCAGTACTTC. It is translated as CASSSPPLKTGDYEQYF.

This clone was seen just once. The chain is built from TRBV9 and TRBJ1-6; 11 bases are shared with TRBD1. V lost 3 bases and J lost 2; bases outside the gene matches: 1. This CDR3 region has 16 residues. In germline, CDR1 is SGDLS, CDR2 YYNGEE. For the CDR3, the DNA is TGTGCCAGCAGCGGGACAGGGGGCACCTATAATTCACCCCTCCACTTT. Protein sequence: CASSGTGGTYNSPLHF.